The subject of this entry is one T cell receptor (beta chain). No antigen is known for it. These data belong to a study of blood T cells in healthy people across ages. The germline gives CDR1 SEHNR, CDR2 FQNEAQ (reference sequence). The CDR3 runs 15 residues. The J segment lost 5 bases and the V segment lost 5 bases, leaving 9 bases of the junction unmatched. Investigators took approximately 9.4 milliliters of peripheral blood from every donor. Study-wide results and limits: What prevented conclusive comparison of naive and antigen-experienced cells was that PBMCs were unsorted. There were more naive CD4+ cells and higher diversity in long-lived donors than in aged donors.

A second about 7 to 12 cycle PCR used barcoded and J-beta primers. With 12 random nucleotides, a template-switch adaptor tagged each individual cDNA molecule. TCRdb recomputed calls from the 5' RACE reads with MiXCR, one row per CDR3 protein. The sample yields 780,000 or so distinct CDR3 sequences, about 48% seen once. This TCR was sampled from a man older than 75 in good health. The rearrangement links TRBV7-9 to TRBJ2-3; 8 nucleotides line up with TRBD2. Sequencing was performed on blood. The CDR3 DNA is TGTGCCAGCAGCGTAGGAGCGGGAGAAGTAGATACGCAGTATTTT. Translated, it gives CASSVGAGEVDTQYF.